This T cell receptor (beta chain) stems from a study of CD8 T cells in ankylosing spondylitis (dated by TCRdb to 2016 to 2017). Study-wide context: To find TCR variants linked to disease, the study profiled T cell receptor beta repertoires in ankylosing spondylitis patients and healthy donors. In total, the full study cohort was made up of some 110 healthy donors and about two dozen ankylosing spondylitis patients. Samples of peripheral blood were taken, and for ankylosing spondylitis patients, synovial fluid was collected as well. General conclusions and limits of the study: According to the report, matched synovial fluid samples from ankylosing spondylitis patients were significantly enriched for the disease-linked clones. A TCR beta motif of several highly homologous amino acid variants appeared characteristic of blood from ankylosing spondylitis patients. Some motif variants had previously been reported in the synovial fluid and blood of reactive arthritis patients, which suggests shared mechanisms of disease initiation. The disease-linked clones showed a CD8+ phenotype and occurred at relatively low frequencies in peripheral blood.

TCRdb shows the sequencer as Illumina HiSeq 2500. Quantitative 5'-RACE with molecular barcodes was used to prepare TCR beta libraries. Per the authors' processing: To identify disease-linked TCR variants, a new computational method was used, one built on a probabilistic model of VDJ rearrangement. TCRdb cleaned the public reads at Q25 with fastp, built clones with MiXCR and kept in-frame beta chains. Rows are combined by CDR3 protein, so each entry shows the most common genes and DNA. The V and J calls were not made by the authors but by TCRdb's processing. The sample includes 200,000 or so distinct CDR3 sequences, with 20% to 30% observed a single time. The ten largest make up under 8% of the sample. About this clonotype: The antigen it recognizes is unknown. Base qualities are missing; no much larger clone stands one base away.

V is pruned by 5 bases and J by 2 bases, leaving 12 bases of the junction without a gene match. Reading from cysteine to phenylalanine, the CDR3 counts 17 amino acids. The only DNA kept is the CDR3, 51 bases in frame from the first base. According to the germline V gene, CDR1 reads SGHTA and CDR2 reads FQGTGA. The chain uses TRBV7-3 and TRBJ2-3, with TRBD2 identical over 8 junction bases. This TCR was recovered from a male donor with ankylosing spondylitis or in good health (not recorded which). The sequenced material came from blood, either unsorted or a sorted T cell fraction (not recorded which). The nucleotide sequence is given as TGTGCCAGCAGCCCCATCACCACTAGCGGAAACACAGATACGCAGTATTTT. This sequence encodes CASSPITTSGNTDTQYF.